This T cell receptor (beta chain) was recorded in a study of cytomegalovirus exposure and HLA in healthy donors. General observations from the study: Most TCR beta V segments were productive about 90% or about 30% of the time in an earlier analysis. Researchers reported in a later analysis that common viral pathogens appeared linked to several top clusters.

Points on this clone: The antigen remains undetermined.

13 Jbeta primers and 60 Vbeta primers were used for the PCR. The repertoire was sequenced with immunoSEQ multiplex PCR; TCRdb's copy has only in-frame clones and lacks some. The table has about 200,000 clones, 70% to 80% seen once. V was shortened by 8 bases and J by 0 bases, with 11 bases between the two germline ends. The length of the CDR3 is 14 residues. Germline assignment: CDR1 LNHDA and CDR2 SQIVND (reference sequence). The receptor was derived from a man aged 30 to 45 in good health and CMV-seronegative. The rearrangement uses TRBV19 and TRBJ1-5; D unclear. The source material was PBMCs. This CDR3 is CASRGLASNQPQHF. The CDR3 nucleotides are TGTGCCAGTCGCGGTTTAGCTAGCAATCAGCCCCAGCATTTT.